This T cell receptor beta chain was captured by sequencing in a study of blood T cell repertoires in COVID-19. Overall study: There were acute and convalescent COVID-19 samples, and they came from the United States, Italy and Spain.

This clone was seen a single time. Per the original data handling: Reference gene primer amplification yielded estimated nucleated cell counts. Method: immunoSEQ multiplex PCR; TCRdb's copy keeps in-frame clones and lacks some. The V and J calls and clone size come from that table; D and trimming were worked out from the DNA. This sample has 270,000 or so clones, with around 88% found just once. This study enrolled people aged roughly 18 to 100 from 24 US geographic areas. Germline assignment: CDR1 SGHDT and CDR2 YYEEEE. The CDR3 runs 16 residues. J was trimmed by 9 bases and V by 2 bases; bases with no gene match: 6.

The V gene is TRBV5-6, the J gene TRBJ1-6, with 12 bases identical to TRBD1. The source is a woman between 35 and 50 years old with acute COVID-19. The sequencing sample was made of PBMCs or T cells enriched from blood (not recorded which). CDR3 protein: CASSLPGTGGFSPLHF. As DNA, the CDR3 is TGTGCCAGCAGCTTACCCGGGACAGGGGGCTTTTCACCCCTCCACTTT.